The clone carrying this T cell receptor beta chain occurred many times. Its antigen is not known. The data were obtained in a study of T-cell reconstitution after alpha-beta-depleted transplantation in children. Study-wide points: Recipient T cells and thymic progenitors that survived were the source of the high TCRbeta diversity seen at day 60 in some patients. Alpha-beta T cells about two months after transplant reportedly derived from several hundred expanded graft clones. Most T-cell counts and diversity one year after the transplant came from T cells that were newly produced.

The TCRbeta library incorporated unique molecular identifiers. TCRdb re-analysed the PCR reads in MiXCR, keeping a single row per CDR3 protein. The sample shows approximately 190,000 distinct CDR3 sequences, 5.5% to 7% of them seen only once. V was cut by 1 base and J by 3 bases, with 10 bases left in between. This CDR3 region has 14 residues. The germline gives CDR1 LGHDT, CDR2 YNNKEL (reference sequence). This chain links TRBV3-1 with TRBJ2-7, with TRBD2 as a possible D gene (5 bases). The starting material was PBMCs, obtained before TCRalphabeta/CD19-depleted stem cell transplant. The sequence was collected from a girl under three years old with combined immunodeficiency, due to receive a stem cell transplant. CDR3 sequence: CASSQGGLDYEQYF. The CDR3 coding sequence is TGTGCCAGCAGCCAAGGCGGACTGGACTACGAGCAGTACTTC.